These 21 T cell receptor beta chains came from one sample sequenced in a study of cytomegalovirus exposure and HLA in healthy donors. PCR primers comprised 60 Vbeta and 13 Jbeta primers. TCRdb's table, derived via immunoSEQ multiplex PCR, lists solely in-frame clones and lacks some. The repertoire holds approximately 180,000 clones, with over 70% as singletons. Sequenced input: PBMCs. These receptor sequences come from a woman aged 55-69 years in good health and CMV-seropositive.

J is TRBJ2-5 and V is TRBV10-3; D possibly corresponds to TRBD1 (6 bases). The length of the CDR3 is 12 residues. Germline CDR1 and CDR2: ENHRY and SYGVKD. Trimming shortened V by 2 bases and J by 5 bases, and 6 bases separated the two germline ends. The CDR3 DNA sequence: TGTGCCATCAGTGAGAGGGGGGAGACCCAGTACTTC. It is translated as CAISERGETQYF.

This clone was observed once. The rearrangement uses TRBV7-2 and TRBJ2-1, with 11 bases aligning to TRBD2. CDR1 SGHTA and CDR2 FQGNSA come from the germline V gene. The CDR3 sequence is 15 residues long. Germline trimming cut 1 base from V and 10 bases from J; bases unmatched to any gene: 6. The CDR3, as DNA: TGTGCCAGCAGCTTAGAACTAGCGGGGGCCGTGGAGCAGTTCTTC. Residues: CASSLELAGAVEQFF.

In this sample, this clone turned up once. The chain couples TRBV2 to TRBJ1-2; no clear D gene. The germline CDR1 and CDR2 sequences are SNHLY and FYNNEI. CDR3 length equals 12 residues. V was cut by 3 bases and J by 6 bases, with 8 bases left in between. The CDR3 reads CASSESSDGYTF. The CDR3 coding sequence is TGTGCCAGCAGTGAGTCGTCTGATGGCTACACCTTC. Looking up the rest from reference TRBV2 and TRBJ1-2 gives the full variable domain: EPEVTQTPSHQVTQMGQEVILRCVPISNHLYFYWYRQILGQKVEFLVSFYNNEISEKSEIFDDQFSVERPDGSNFTLKIRSTKLEDSAMYFCASSESSDGYTFGSGTRLTVV.

The chain links TRBV29-1 to TRBJ2-7; 10 bases are shared with TRBD1. The CDR3 covers 15 residues. The germline V gene has CDR1 SQVTM and CDR2 ANQGSEA. V shed 4 bases, J shed 0 bases, and the junction held 6 bases outside the gene matches. The CDR3, as DNA: TGCAGCGTTGGACAGGGGGCCTTGGGCTCCTACGAGCAGTACTTC. Its translation: CSVGQGALGSYEQYF.

V usage is TRBV9 and J usage is TRBJ2-5, with 7 bases identical to TRBD2. The V gene end was trimmed by 0 bases and the J gene end by 5 bases; junction bases not matched to a gene: 7. The CDR3 loop spans 15 amino acids. Germline CDR1 SGDLS, CDR2 YYNGEE. CDR3 sequence: CASSVVGGFMETQYF. The CDR3 nucleotides read TGTGCCAGCAGCGTAGTGGGAGGGTTCATGGAGACCCAGTACTTC.

The rearrangement links TRBV6-1 to TRBJ2-7; 10 bases fit TRBD1. Germline V lookup: CDR1 MNHNS, CDR2 SASEGT. V lost 5 bases and J lost 3; bases outside the gene matches: 7. This CDR3 has 15 residues. CDR3 nucleotides: TGTGCCAGCAGTCCCCGGACAGGGGGAGGCTACGAGCAGTACTTC. Translated, it gives CASSPRTGGGYEQYF.

The rearrangement uses TRBV30 and TRBJ1-1; D gene unclear. V lost 2 bases, J lost 7 bases, and 20 bases lay in between. The CDR3 runs to 15 residues. Germline V gene lookup returns CDR1 GTSNPN and CDR2 SVGIG (reference sequence). The CDR3 nucleotides are TGTGCCTGGAGTAAGCGGAGGCAAGGGTTGGGTGAAGCTTTCTTT. It translates to CAWSKRRQGLGEAFF.

The V gene is TRBV27, the J gene TRBJ1-2; D gene unclear. V lost 5 bases and J lost 4, with 11 bases in between. Germline V CDR1 and CDR2: MNHEY, SMNVEV (reference sequence). CDR3 length: 13 amino acids. The CDR3 loop is CASSGYRSYGYTF. The DNA for the CDR3 is TGTGCCAGCAGTGGATATAGGAGCTATGGCTACACCTTC.

This chain connects TRBV19 to TRBJ2-5; 9 nucleotides agree with TRBD2. CDR3 size: 16 residues. Germline CDR1 and CDR2: LNHDA and SQIVND (reference sequence). J was trimmed by 4 bases and V by 3 bases; bases with no gene match: 9. The CDR3 bases are TGTGCCAGTAGTATGGGAGGTCTAGCGGGACCAGAGACCCAGTACTTC. Encoded protein: CASSMGGLAGPETQYF.

This clone has only one observation. The V gene is TRBV5-1, the J gene TRBJ1-1; TRBD1 agrees at 7 bases. The V and J ends lost 2 bases and 1 base, in that order; junction bases with no gene match: 5. The CDR3 has 15 residues. Germline CDR1 SGHRS, CDR2 YFSETQ. The CDR3 spells CASSLGTATNTEAFF. CDR3 DNA sequence: TGCGCCAGCAGCTTAGGGACAGCAACGAACACTGAAGCTTTCTTT.

This rearrangement joins TRBV21-1 to TRBJ2-2; no check of the table's D call, TRBD1, against the DNA was made. TRBV21-1 is designated a pseudogene. The CDR3 contains 17 residues. CDR3 sequence reads: CARKQGSPKGSTGELFF. The CDR3 nucleotides are TGTGCCAGAAAACAGGGATCTCCCAAAGGTAGCACCGGGGAGCTGTTTTTT.

This rearrangement joins TRBV5-1 to TRBJ2-6; no clear D. CDR1 and CDR2 from the germline V gene are SGHRS and YFSETQ. V dropped 0 bases and J dropped 0 bases, with 7 bases sitting between them. There are 16 residues in the CDR3. The CDR3: CASSLVASSGANVLTF. The CDR3 DNA follows: TGCGCCAGCAGCTTGGTGGCAAGCTCTGGGGCCAACGTCCTGACTTTC.

This clone appeared a few times. The chain employs TRBV5-1 and TRBJ2-7; 9 bases agree with TRBD2. Germline V CDR1 and CDR2: SGHRS, YFSETQ. Losses at the gene ends were 4 bases for V and 2 bases for J; bases not matched to a gene: 7. This CDR3 contains 15 residues. In nucleotides, the CDR3 is TGCGCCAGCAGCCCGGGCGGGAGGGCTACCTACGAGCAGTACTTC. This encodes CASSPGGRATYEQYF.

V is TRBV7-9 and J is TRBJ2-1, with 12 bases identical to TRBD2. This CDR3 spans 15 amino acids. Germline CDR1 reads SEHNR; CDR2 reads FQNEAQ (reference sequence). Losses at the gene ends were 4 bases for V and 8 bases for J; bases not matched to a gene: 6. The CDR3 loop is CASSYRLAGVHEQFF. CDR3 sequence (DNA): TGTGCCAGCAGCTACAGACTAGCGGGGGTCCATGAGCAGTTCTTC.

The CDR3 spells CASRPRGGGYGYTF. The CDR3 DNA reads TGTGCCAGCAGACCCCGGGGGGGAGGCTATGGCTACACCTTC. The chain combines TRBV6-5 with TRBJ1-2, with TRBD1 as a possible D gene (5 bases). The CDR3 is 14 amino acids. V was shortened by 6 bases and J by 4 bases, with 15 bases between the two germline ends. The germline CDR1 and CDR2 sequences are MNHEY and SVGAGI.

The CDR3 protein is CASSFRTPLGYTF. The CDR3 coding sequence is TGTGCCAGCAGTTTTAGGACACCCCTAGGCTACACCTTC. This rearrangement joins TRBV28 to TRBJ1-2; TRBD1 is a possible D gene (5 bases). Germline values: CDR1 MDHEN, CDR2 SYDVKM. The V gene lost 3 bases and the J gene lost 8 bases, with 13 bases spanning the gap. The CDR3 runs to 13 residues.

V gene TRBV15 combines with J gene TRBJ2-7; 13 bases match TRBD2. Germline CDR1 LNHNV, CDR2 YYDKDF (reference sequence). Trimming at V came to 0 bases and at J to 5 bases, leaving 1 base not matched to a gene. The CDR3 totals 15 residues. The DNA for the CDR3 is TGTGCCACCAGCAGAGAGACTAGCGGGAGGAACGAGCAGTACTTC. Translation: CATSRETSGRNEQYF.

V is TRBV19 and J is TRBJ2-7; 9 positions match TRBD2. CDR3 size: 15 residues. Germline CDR1 reads LNHDA; CDR2 reads SQIVND (reference sequence). V trimming: 5 bases; J trimming: 4 bases; junction bases outside the gene matches: 9. As DNA, the CDR3 is TGTGCCAGTAGTGTCCGTCTAGCGGGGCCTTACGAGCAGTACTTC. This encodes CASSVRLAGPYEQYF.

This clone was detected a few times. The J gene is TRBJ2-1, the V gene TRBV5-5; D possibly corresponds to TRBD1 (6 bases). Trimming pared 1 base from V and 9 bases from J, leaving 17 bases between. Germline V gene sequence: CDR1 SGHKS, CDR2 YYEKEE (reference sequence). This CDR3 comprises 15 residues. The CDR3, as DNA: TGTGCCAGCAGCTTGTTACGGACAGTTGTAGTTGAGCAGTTCTTC. Residues: CASSLLRTVVVEQFF.

The V and J genes are TRBV9 and TRBJ2-3; 10 bases line up with TRBD2. V was pared by 0 bases and J by 3 bases, with 1 base of the junction left unmatched. The germline gives CDR1 SGDLS, CDR2 YYNGEE. CDR3 length equals 15 residues. The CDR3 is CASSVGSGGTDTQYF. The CDR3 coding sequence is TGTGCCAGCAGCGTAGGTAGCGGGGGGACAGATACGCAGTATTTT.

V and J are TRBV14 and TRBJ2-6; D possibly corresponds to TRBD1 (5 bases). The CDR3 contains 17 residues. V lost 8 bases to trimming and J lost 0 bases, with 17 bases between them. CDR1 SGHDN and CDR2 FVKESK come from the germline V gene. The CDR3 spells CASLQAMGNSGANVLTF. The CDR3 DNA reads TGTGCCAGCTTACAGGCGATGGGGAACTCTGGGGCCAACGTCCTGACTTTC.